A single sample gave rise to the 14 T cell receptor beta chains below, sequenced in a study of coeliac disease. The data were produced by immunoSEQ multiplex PCR, yet TCRdb's version contains in-frame clones alone and is incomplete. The sample has around 1,000 clones, 50% to 70% seen once; the top ten hold roughly 50%. Material for sequencing was intraepithelial lymphocytes from the gut. The receptors were gathered from a woman younger than 45 without celiac disease.

To note about this clone: Relative to the germline gene, one junction end is altered; a read error may explain this. In the same sample, other DNA sequences code for this CDR3. The CDR3 spells CASSPSTGPYNSPLHF. Here the CDR3 DNA reads TGTGCCAGCAGTCCCTCAACAGGACCCTATAATTCCCCCCTCCACTTT. This sequence joins TRBV27 and TRBJ1-6; D perhaps matches TRBD1 (5 bases). The length of the CDR3 is 16 residues. Germline lookup yields CDR1 MNHEY and CDR2 SMNVEV (reference sequence).

CDR3 nucleotides: TGTGCCAGCAGCTTAGTCGGACAGGGAATAGGGGCTAATTCACCCCTCCACTTT. Translating it yields CASSLVGQGIGANSPLHF. The chain has TRBV11-2 and TRBJ1-6; 8 nucleotides align to TRBD1. Per germline, CDR1 SGHAT and CDR2 FQNNGV. The V and J ends lost 1 base and 6 bases, in that order; junction bases with no gene match: 11. CDR3 length: 18 residues.

V usage is TRBV7-9 and J usage is TRBJ2-5; 11 nucleotides line up with TRBD2. CDR3 size: 16 residues. V shed 1 base and J 1 base; nucleotides not matched to a gene: 2. CDR1 and CDR2 from the germline V gene are SEHNR and FQNEAQ (reference sequence). The CDR3 is CASSLVLAGVQETQYF. The CDR3 DNA follows: TGTGCCAGCAGCTTAGTACTAGCGGGGGTCCAAGAGACCCAGTACTTC.

This clone was observed a handful of times. The chain carries TRBV6-5 and TRBJ2-7; D uncertain. Germline lookup yields CDR1 MNHEY and CDR2 SVGAGI. V lost 5 bases and J lost 3, with 8 bases in between. This CDR3 region has 12 residues. CDR3: CASSQSGYEQYF. DNA of the CDR3: TGTGCCAGCAGTCAGTCAGGCTACGAGCAGTACTTC.

The chain employs TRBV7-8 and TRBJ2-7; D is perhaps TRBD2 (6 bases). The CDR3 has 15 amino acids. The germline V gene encodes CDR1 SGHVS and CDR2 FQNEAQ. The V gene lost 5 bases and the J gene lost 1 base, with 15 bases spanning the gap. CDR3 sequence (DNA): TGTGCCAGCAGCGTCGGGGGACGGCGATCCTACGAGCAGTACTTC. Encoded protein: CASSVGGRRSYEQYF.

This clone is labeled hyperexpanded. V and J are TRBV2 and TRBJ2-1; weak D call: TRBD1 (5 bases). Trimming stripped 11 bases from V and 0 bases from J, with 17 bases between. In germline, CDR1 is SNHLY, CDR2 FYNNEI. This CDR3 comprises 15 residues. CDR3 sequence: CAFQWGAGSYNEQFF. The CDR3 DNA is TGTGCCTTCCAATGGGGCGCTGGCTCCTACAATGAGCAGTTCTTC.

CDR3 DNA sequence: TGTGCCAGCACAGGACACCCGTCGCCGTTCTTC. Translated, it gives CASTGHPSPFF. The chain joins TRBV28 to TRBJ2-1; D possibly corresponds to TRBD1 (5 bases). CDR3 length: 11 amino acids. The V gene's germline CDR1 is MDHEN and CDR2 SYDVKM. The V end was cut by 7 bases, the J end by 15 bases, with 16 bases between. Based on the CDR3 plus reference TRBV28 and TRBJ2-1, the full variable domain is DVKVTQSSRYLVKRTGEKVFLECVQDMDHENMFWYRQDPGLGLRLIYFSYDVKMKEKGDIPEGYSVSREKKERFSLILESASTNQTSMYLCASTGHPSPFFGPGTRLTVL.

This clone was detected a few times. CDR3 sequence (DNA): TGTGCCAGCAGTCATAACAGGGATGGCTACACCTTC. It encodes CASSHNRDGYTF. The J gene is TRBJ1-2, the V gene TRBV2; possible D gene TRBD1, 6 bases. The germline CDR1 and CDR2 sequences are SNHLY and FYNNEI. The ends were cut back, 5 bases at V and 6 bases at J, with 10 bases in the middle. CDR3 length equals 12 residues.

The chain uses TRBV6-4 and TRBJ1-2, with 7 bases that match TRBD1. V was pared by 7 bases and J by 4 bases, with 12 bases of the junction left unmatched. The CDR3 spans 15 residues. In germline, CDR1 is MRHNA, CDR2 SNTAGT. The CDR3, as DNA: TGTGCCAGCACTAAGGACCGGGACAGCCTCTATGGCTACACCTTC. The encoded protein is CASTKDRDSLYGYTF.

This CDR3 is CAISELGGANVLTF. CDR3 DNA: TGTGCCATCAGTGAACTAGGAGGGGCCAACGTCCTGACTTTC. The chain combines TRBV10-3 with TRBJ2-6; tentative D call: TRBD2 (5 bases). The germline V and J ends were trimmed by 3 bases and 4 bases, with 7 bases remaining between them. Germline loops: CDR1 ENHRY, CDR2 SYGVKD. The CDR3 spans 14 residues.

This chain's CDR3 is CASSVQRGGGETQYF. CDR3 in DNA: TGTGCCAGCAGTGTTCAGCGGGGGGGTGGGGAGACCCAGTACTTC. This chain connects TRBV2 to TRBJ2-5, with 10 bases aligning to TRBD2. CDR3 length: 15 amino acids. Germline values: CDR1 SNHLY, CDR2 FYNNEI. V dropped 4 bases and J dropped 5; count of bases not matched to a gene: 7. The full variable domain, with the rest looked up from reference TRBV2 and TRBJ2-5, is EPEVTQTPSHQVTQMGQEVILRCVPISNHLYFYWYRQILGQKVEFLVSFYNNEISEKSEIFDDQFSVERPDGSNFTLKIRSTKLEDSAMYFCASSVQRGGGETQYFGPGTRLLVL.

As DNA, the CDR3 is TGTGCCAGCAGCCGATTTGAGGGGACAGCTAGCTACGAGCAGTACTTC. Translating gives CASSRFEGTASYEQYF. The chain joins TRBV14 to TRBJ2-7, with 7 bases that match TRBD1. Trimming took 4 bases from V and 3 from J; bases not matched to a gene: 12. This CDR3 spans 16 amino acids. Germline CDR1 reads SGHDN; CDR2 reads FVKESK.

This clone ranks as medium-sized. The same CDR3 arises from other DNA sequences in this sample as well. V usage is TRBV27 and J usage is TRBJ2-1; 9 bases align to TRBD2. The CDR3 runs 18 residues. Trimming at V came to 2 bases and at J to 1 base, leaving 9 bases not matched to a gene. CDR1 is MNHEY, CDR2 SMNVEV, per germline (reference sequence). The DNA of the CDR3 is TGTGCCAGCAGTTTACGGCTAGCGGGGACCCTTTCCTACAATGAGCAGTTCTTC. Translated, it gives CASSLRLAGTLSYNEQFF.

The chain combines TRBV6-5 with TRBJ1-2, with 8 bases aligning to TRBD1. Germline CDR1 is MNHEY and CDR2 is SVGAGI. V shed 7 bases, J shed 5 bases, and the junction held 12 bases outside the gene matches. This CDR3 has 15 amino acids. The CDR3, as DNA: TGTGCCAGCACTCCCAGGGACAGGCTGGGGTATGGCTACACCTTC. It translates to CASTPRDRLGYGYTF.